These 25 T cell receptor beta chains were all obtained from the same sample, sequenced in a study of T cell clusters in autoimmune cytopenias. One tube held mixed TRB-A and TRB-B primer pools for touch-down PCR. TCRdb re-called the multiplex PCR reads; every CDR3 protein appears as one record, without DNA. This table lists under 15,000 distinct CDR3 sequences. TRB was amplified from 250 ng of peripheral blood genomic DNA per sample. The sequencing input was peripheral blood. The source of these receptors is a human donor with an autoimmune cytopenia or autoimmune hepatitis (not recorded which).

Here the CDR3 reads CASSGGQGVVNEQFF. V usage is TRBV6-1 and J usage is TRBJ2-1; the TCRdb call, TRBD1, lacks DNA for checking. CDR1 and CDR2 (germline): MNHNS, SASEGT. This CDR3 comprises 15 residues.

The V call is TRBV6-6, the J call TRBJ1-5; with no DNA, the TCRdb D assignment of TRBD1 cannot be verified. The germline gives CDR1 MNHNY, CDR2 SVGAGI (reference sequence). The CDR3 loop spans 16 amino acids. CDR3 in amino acids: CASSEDYSGRSQPQHF.

The chain employs TRBV7-6 and TRBJ2-6; without DNA, the TCRdb call of TRBD1 cannot be checked. This CDR3 has 16 amino acids. Germline-derived CDR1 and CDR2 are SGHVS and FNYEAQ. CDR3 loop: CASSPLRGSGANVLTF.

This sequence joins TRBV19 and TRBJ1-5; the D call from TCRdb, TRBD1, cannot be confirmed without DNA. The CDR3 contains 12 residues. Germline V CDR1 and CDR2: LNHDA, SQIVND (reference sequence). The CDR3 here is CASSILPGPQHF.

The chain joins TRBV6-2 or TRBV6-3 to TRBJ2-5; TCRdb proposes TRBD2, but this gene call is untestable without DNA. The CDR3 spans 15 residues. Germline CDR1 is MNHEY and CDR2 is SVGEGT. The CDR3 spells CASSPGLAVQETQYF.

This chain joins TRBV28 and TRBJ1-5; TCRdb's D call of TRBD1 is untestable without DNA. Germline V gene sequence: CDR1 MDHEN, CDR2 SYDVKM. This CDR3 is built from 14 residues. This CDR3 reads CASSISGSNQPQHF.

Frequency places this clonotype as medium-sized. The CDR3 reads CASRDTSGALGTQYF. This chain connects TRBV12-3 or TRBV12-4 to TRBJ2-3; TCRdb picks TRBD2, but there is no DNA to check that call. CDR3 length equals 15 residues.

The chain uses TRBV12-3 or TRBV12-4 and TRBJ2-2; the D gene TCRdb calls, TRBD1, cannot be checked with no DNA. The CDR3 extends over 16 amino acids. The chain's CDR3 is CASSPETGSGTGELFF.

V is TRBV18 and J is TRBJ2-1; the D call from TCRdb, TRBD2, cannot be confirmed without DNA. The CDR3 extends over 14 amino acids. Germline values: CDR1 KGHSH, CDR2 LQKENI. This CDR3 reads CASAEGGGPNEQFF. The full variable domain, in which reference TRBV18 and TRBJ2-1 provide the parts outside the CDR3, is NAGVMQNPRHLVRRRGQEARLRCSPMKGHSHVYWYRQLPEEGLKFMVYLQKENIIDESGMPKERFSAEFPKEGPSILRIQQVVRGDSAAYFCASAEGGGPNEQFFGPGTRLTVL.

The genes are TRBV19 and TRBJ2-7; there is no DNA to check the TCRdb D call of TRBD2. From germline, CDR1 is LNHDA and CDR2 SQIVND (reference sequence). The CDR3 spans 11 residues. The CDR3 loop is CASSAAGEQYF.

The rearrangement uses TRBV27 and TRBJ1-4. CDR1 is MNHEY and CDR2 is SMNVEV in the germline V gene (reference sequence). This CDR3 is built from 13 residues. CDR3 amino acids: CASSFVGESKLFF.

The rearrangement links TRBV6-5 to TRBJ2-3; TCRdb lists TRBD2, though no DNA is available to test this call. The germline V gene encodes CDR1 MNHEY and CDR2 SVGAGI. This CDR3 region has 14 residues. CDR3 loop: CASSTSGAGDTQYF.

V is TRBV24-1 and J is TRBJ2-2. Germline V gene lookup returns CDR1 KGHDR and CDR2 SFDVKD. The CDR3 spans 12 residues. The CDR3 reads CATSPRAGELFF.

The chain links TRBV18 to TRBJ1-5. Germline V gene lookup returns CDR1 KGHSH and CDR2 LQKENI. This CDR3 is 13 amino acids long. The CDR3: CASSQYSNQPQHF.

The chain carries TRBV6-5 and TRBJ1-2; TCRdb's D gene call, TRBD1, goes unchecked for lack of DNA. The CDR3 totals 14 residues. The germline gives CDR1 MNHEY, CDR2 SVGAGI. The CDR3 protein is CASSSYRSNYGYTF.

The chain uses TRBV7-6 and TRBJ2-3; TCRdb selects TRBD2, and the lack of DNA leaves this call unchecked. The germline CDR1 and CDR2 sequences are SGHVS and FNYEAQ. CDR3 length: 15 residues. CDR3 loop: CASSPYGGGADTQYF. The full variable domain, with the rest looked up from reference TRBV7-6 and TRBJ2-3, is GAGVSQSPRYKVTKRGQDVALRCDPISGHVSLYWYRQALGQGPEFLTYFNYEAQQDKSGLPNDRFSAERPEGSISTLTIQRTEQRDSAMYRCASSPYGGGADTQYFGPGTRLTVL.

This chain joins TRBV18 and TRBJ2-4. CDR1 and CDR2 (germline): KGHSH, LQKENI. CDR3 length: 15 amino acids. The CDR3 protein is CASSPSTAAKNIQYF. The full variable domain, with the rest looked up from reference TRBV18 and TRBJ2-4, is NAGVMQNPRHLVRRRGQEARLRCSPMKGHSHVYWYRQLPEEGLKFMVYLQKENIIDESGMPKERFSAEFPKEGPSILRIQQVVRGDSAAYFCASSPSTAAKNIQYFGAGTRLSVL.

The chain uses TRBV6-1 and TRBJ2-5. The V gene's germline CDR1 is MNHNS and CDR2 SASEGT. CDR3 length equals 13 residues. The CDR3 region is CASRRDLGETQYF.

The chain joins TRBV12-3 or TRBV12-4 to TRBJ2-2. This CDR3 spans 16 amino acids. CDR3 residues: CASSPRTVLNTGELFF.

V gene TRBV6-1 combines with J gene TRBJ2-7; the D gene TCRdb calls, TRBD1, cannot be checked with no DNA. Germline values: CDR1 MNHNS, CDR2 SASEGT. This CDR3 region has 15 residues. CDR3 region: CASRDPGPMSYEQYF.

J is TRBJ2-2 and V is TRBV5-1. Germline assignment: CDR1 SGHRS and CDR2 YFSETQ. There are 15 residues in the CDR3. The CDR3 sequence is CASSRTLLGTGELFF. The variable domain in full, completed from reference TRBV5-1 and TRBJ2-2, reads KAGVTQTPRYLIKTRGQQVTLSCSPISGHRSVSWYQQTPGQGLQFLFEYFSETQRNKGNFPGRFSGRQFSNSRSEMNVSTLELGDSALYLCASSRTLLGTGELFFGEGSRLTVL.

The chain recombines TRBV5-6 with TRBJ2-1; TCRdb designates TRBD2, a call that cannot be tested without DNA. In germline, CDR1 is SGHDT, CDR2 YYEEEE. CDR3 size: 15 residues. CDR3 sequence reads: CASSLGAHSYNEQFF.

This chain joins TRBV6-5 and TRBJ2-1; TCRdb picks TRBD1, but there is no DNA to check that call. This CDR3 comprises 15 residues. Germline CDR1 is MNHEY and CDR2 is SVGAGI. CDR3 sequence: CASMPGAGLHNEQFF.

J is TRBJ2-1 and V is TRBV5-6; TCRdb lists TRBD1, though no DNA is available to test this call. The CDR3 sequence is 16 residues long. Germline values: CDR1 SGHDT, CDR2 YYEEEE. The CDR3 is CASSAPRTGNYNEQFF. Drawing the rest from reference TRBV5-6 and TRBJ2-1, the complete variable domain is DAGVTQSPTHLIKTRGQQVTLRCSPKSGHDTVSWYQQALGQGPQFIFQYYEEEERQRGNFPDRFSGHQFPNYSSELNVNALLLGDSALYLCASSAPRTGNYNEQFFGPGTRLTVL.

The chain uses TRBV6-2 or TRBV6-3 and TRBJ2-2; there is no DNA to check the TCRdb D call of TRBD2. Looked up from germline, CDR1 is MNHEY and CDR2 is SVGEGT. The CDR3 spans 15 residues. The CDR3 sequence is CASSSAGKRTGELFF.